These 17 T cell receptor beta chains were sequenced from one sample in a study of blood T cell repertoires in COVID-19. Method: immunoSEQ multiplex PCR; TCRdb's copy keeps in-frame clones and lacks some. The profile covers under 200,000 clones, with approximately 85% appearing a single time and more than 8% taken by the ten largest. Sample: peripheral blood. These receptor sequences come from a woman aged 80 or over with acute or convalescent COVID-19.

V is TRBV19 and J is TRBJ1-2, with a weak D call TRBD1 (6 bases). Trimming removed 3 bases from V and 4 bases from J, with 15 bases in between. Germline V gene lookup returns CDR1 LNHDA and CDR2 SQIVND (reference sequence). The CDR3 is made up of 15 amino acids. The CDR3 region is CASSIGGAGIYGYTF. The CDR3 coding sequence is TGTGCCAGTAGTATTGGGGGGGCGGGCATCTATGGCTACACCTTC.

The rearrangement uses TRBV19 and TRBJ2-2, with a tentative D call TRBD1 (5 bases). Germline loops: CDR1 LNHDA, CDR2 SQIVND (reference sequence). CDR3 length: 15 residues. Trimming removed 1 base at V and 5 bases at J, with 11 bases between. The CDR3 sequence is CASSIGGAHTGELFF. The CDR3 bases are TGTGCCAGTAGTATAGGTGGGGCCCATACCGGGGAGCTGTTTTTT.

The CDR3 reads CAWSVLGGGRETQYF. The CDR3 nucleotides read TGTGCCTGGAGTGTACTCGGGGGGGGAAGAGAGACCCAGTACTTC. J is TRBJ2-5 and V is TRBV30; 8 bases agree with TRBD2. The CDR3 covers 15 residues. V shed 0 bases and J 4 bases; nucleotides not matched to a gene: 7. Looked up from germline, CDR1 is GTSNPN and CDR2 is SVGIG (reference sequence).

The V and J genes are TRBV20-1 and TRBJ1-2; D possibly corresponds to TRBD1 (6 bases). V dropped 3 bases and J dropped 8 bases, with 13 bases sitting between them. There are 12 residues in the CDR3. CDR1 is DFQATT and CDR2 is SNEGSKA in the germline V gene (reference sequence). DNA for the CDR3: TGCAGTGCTAGTCCGGGGGGCCGGGGCTACACCTTC. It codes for CSASPGGRGYTF.

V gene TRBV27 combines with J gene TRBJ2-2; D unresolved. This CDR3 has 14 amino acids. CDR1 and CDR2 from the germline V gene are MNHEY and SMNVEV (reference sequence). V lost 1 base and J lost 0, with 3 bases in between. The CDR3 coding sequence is TGTGCCAGCAGTTTATTAGCGAACACCGGGGAGCTGTTTTTT. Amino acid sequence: CASSLLANTGELFF.

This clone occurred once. The CDR3 reads CASSATQGVIGNTIYF. The CDR3 DNA follows: TGCGCCAGCAGCGCCACACAGGGGGTTATTGGAAACACCATATATTTT. The chain recombines TRBV5-1 with TRBJ1-3, with TRBD1 matching over 8 bases. V lost 4 bases and J lost 3; bases outside the gene matches: 9. The length of the CDR3 is 16 residues. Germline V gene lookup returns CDR1 SGHRS and CDR2 YFSETQ.

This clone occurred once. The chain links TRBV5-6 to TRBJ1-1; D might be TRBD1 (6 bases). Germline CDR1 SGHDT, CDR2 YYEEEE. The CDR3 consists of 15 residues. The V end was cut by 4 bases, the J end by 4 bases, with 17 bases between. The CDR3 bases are TGTGCCAGCAGCGCGTATGTTACAGGGTTCACTGAAGCTTTCTTT. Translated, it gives CASSAYVTGFTEAFF.

CDR3 in amino acids: CASSFGANTEAFF. The CDR3 bases are TGTGCCAGCAGCTTTGGGGCAAACACTGAAGCTTTCTTT. The J gene is TRBJ1-1, the V gene TRBV11-2, with a tentative D call TRBD1 (5 bases). CDR1 SGHAT and CDR2 FQNNGV come from the germline V gene. The V and J ends lost 3 bases and 2 bases respectively, with 7 bases between them. CDR3 length equals 13 residues.

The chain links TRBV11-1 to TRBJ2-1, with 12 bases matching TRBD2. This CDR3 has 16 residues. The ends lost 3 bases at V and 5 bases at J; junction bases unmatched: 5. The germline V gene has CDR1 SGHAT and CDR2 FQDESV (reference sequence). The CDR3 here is CASSFTSGRSDNEQFF. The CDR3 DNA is TGTGCCAGCAGCTTCACTAGCGGGAGGTCGGACAATGAGCAGTTCTTC.

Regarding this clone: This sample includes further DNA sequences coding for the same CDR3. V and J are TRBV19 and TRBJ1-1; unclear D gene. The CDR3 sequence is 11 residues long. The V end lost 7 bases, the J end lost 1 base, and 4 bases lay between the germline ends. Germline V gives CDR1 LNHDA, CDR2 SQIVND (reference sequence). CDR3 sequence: CASKQNTEAFF. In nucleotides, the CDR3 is TGTGCCAGTAAGCAGAACACTGAAGCTTTCTTT.

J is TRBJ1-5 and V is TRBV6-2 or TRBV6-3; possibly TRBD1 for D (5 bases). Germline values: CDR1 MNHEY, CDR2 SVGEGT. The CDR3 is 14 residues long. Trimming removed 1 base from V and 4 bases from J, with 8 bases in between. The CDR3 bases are TGTGCCAGCAGTTACTTAGGGACTAATCAGCCCCAGCATTTT. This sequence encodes CASSYLGTNQPQHF.

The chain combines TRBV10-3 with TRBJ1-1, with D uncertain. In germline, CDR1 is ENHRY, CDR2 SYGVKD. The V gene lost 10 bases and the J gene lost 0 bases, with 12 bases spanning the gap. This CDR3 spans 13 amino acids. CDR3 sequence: CASVAALNTEAFF. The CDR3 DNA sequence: TGTGCCAGCGTGGCAGCGTTGAACACTGAAGCTTTCTTT.

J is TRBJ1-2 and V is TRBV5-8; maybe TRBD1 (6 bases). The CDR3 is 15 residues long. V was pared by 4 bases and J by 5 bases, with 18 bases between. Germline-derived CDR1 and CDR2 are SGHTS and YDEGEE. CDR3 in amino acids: CASSDRILSIYGYTF. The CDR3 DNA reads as TGTGCCAGCAGCGACAGGATCTTATCTATTTATGGCTACACCTTC.

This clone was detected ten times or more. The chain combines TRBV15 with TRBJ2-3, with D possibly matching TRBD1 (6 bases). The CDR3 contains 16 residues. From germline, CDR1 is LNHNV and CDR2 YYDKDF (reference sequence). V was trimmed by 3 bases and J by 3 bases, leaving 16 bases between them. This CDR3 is CATSSLQGMGTDTQYF. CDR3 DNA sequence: TGTGCCACCAGCAGCTTACAGGGAATGGGGACAGATACGCAGTATTTT.

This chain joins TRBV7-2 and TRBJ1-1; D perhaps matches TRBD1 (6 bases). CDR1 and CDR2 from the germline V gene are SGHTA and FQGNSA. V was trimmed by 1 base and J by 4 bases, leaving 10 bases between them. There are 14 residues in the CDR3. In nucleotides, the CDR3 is TGTGCCAGCAGCTTAGTGCCCAGGGGCACTGAAGCTTTCTTT. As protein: CASSLVPRGTEAFF.

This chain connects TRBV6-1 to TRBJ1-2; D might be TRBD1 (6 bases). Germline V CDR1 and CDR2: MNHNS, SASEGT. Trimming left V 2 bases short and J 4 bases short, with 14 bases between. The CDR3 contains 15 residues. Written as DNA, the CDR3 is TGTGCCAGCAGTGAAAGGGGCGGGGGCATCTATGGCTACACCTTC. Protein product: CASSERGGGIYGYTF.

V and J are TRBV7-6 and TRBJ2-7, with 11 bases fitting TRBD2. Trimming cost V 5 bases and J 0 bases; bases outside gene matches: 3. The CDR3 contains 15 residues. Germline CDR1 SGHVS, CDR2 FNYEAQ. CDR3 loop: CASSQGTSGSYEQYF. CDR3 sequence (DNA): TGTGCCAGCAGCCAAGGGACTAGCGGCTCCTACGAGCAGTACTTC.